Listed below are T cell receptor beta chains from one sample, sequenced in a study of spatial heterogeneity in lung cancer. TCRdb reprocessed the 5' RACE reads with MiXCR, giving one entry per CDR3 protein. Seen here are tens of thousands of distinct CDR3 sequences, approximately 3% observed once, and the top ten hold 25% to 30%. Sequencing was performed on PBMCs, taken at surgery. These receptors came from a female donor with early-stage non-small cell lung cancer. Each CDR3 is given with its conserved first and last residue. D genes are given only for firm matches. Some rows mark clone size as missing; the rest say once, few, many or name a class of expanded clone.

>14|TRBD2|TRBV7-9|many|TRBJ2-2
CASRRTSGSGELFF
TGTGCCAGCAGAAGGACTAGCGGGAGCGGGGAGCTGTTTTTT
>14|-|TRBV7-2|few|TRBJ2-7
CASSFAREYDEQYF
TGTGCCAGCAGCTTCGCCAGGGAATATGACGAGCAGTACTTC
>15|-|TRBV7-6|medium-sized|TRBJ2-7
CASSIASDSSYEQYF
TGTGCCAGCAGCATCGCTAGCGACAGCTCCTACGAGCAGTACTTC
>15|TRBD1|TRBV20-1|many|TRBJ1-2
CSARMDRAISYGYTF
TGCAGTGCTAGAATGGACAGGGCGATTTCCTATGGCTACACCTTC
>17|-|TRBV7-9|many|TRBJ2-3
CASSLPPWETSTDTQYF
TGTGCCAGCAGCTTACCACCGTGGGAGACTAGCACAGATACGCAGTATTTT
>14|-|TRBV11-2|few|TRBJ1-4
CASSRDLPNEKLFF
TGTGCCAGCAGTCGGGACTTACCTAATGAAAAACTGTTTTTT
>14|-|TRBV28|many|TRBJ1-3
CASSLPAGGNTIYF
TGTGCCAGCAGTTTACCGGCCGGTGGAAACACCATATATTTT
>13|-|TRBV27|many|TRBJ2-7
CASSLSVTYEQYF
TGTGCCAGCAGTTTATCGGTAACCTACGAGCAGTACTTC
>13|-|TRBV9|many|TRBJ2-5
CASSGGPQETQYF
TGTGCCAGCAGCGGGGGCCCCCAAGAGACCCAGTACTTC
>15|TRBD2|TRBV11-2|many|TRBJ2-1
CASSPSGRSYNEQFF
TGTGCCAGCAGCCCGAGCGGGAGGTCCTACAATGAGCAGTTCTTC
>16|-|TRBV27|many|TRBJ2-7
CASSFEGLGSAYEQYF
TGTGCCAGCAGTTTTGAGGGCCTAGGAAGCGCCTACGAGCAGTACTTC
>16|TRBD2|TRBV10-3|many|TRBJ2-7
CAISGGWRESIDEQYF
TGTGCCATCAGTGGAGGTTGGCGGGAGTCGATCGACGAGCAGTACTTC
>12|-|TRBV5-1|many|TRBJ2-7
CASRISSYEQYF
TGCGCCAGCAGAATCAGTTCCTACGAGCAGTACTTC
>15|-|TRBV20-1|many|TRBJ1-1
CSARGETGFLNEAFF
TGCAGTGCACGGGGCGAAACAGGTTTCCTCAATGAAGCTTTCTTT
>13|TRBD1|TRBV3-1|many|TRBJ1-1
CASSKTGDTEAFF
TGTGCCAGCAGCAAGACAGGGGACACTGAAGCTTTCTTT
>15|TRBD1|TRBV27|many|TRBJ2-7
CASSGIGTGPYEQYF
TGTGCCAGCTCGGGGATTGGGACAGGGCCCTACGAGCAGTACTTC
>18|-|TRBV4-1|many|TRBJ2-1
CASSQSPTSLSSYNEQFF
TGCGCCAGCAGCCAAAGCCCCACTAGCCTCAGCTCCTACAATGAGCAGTTCTTC
>11|-|TRBV20-1|many|TRBJ1-2
CSARDLDGYTF
TGCAGTGCTAGAGATCTTGATGGCTACACCTTC
>13|-|TRBV2|many|TRBJ2-7
CASSPPGAYEQYF
TGTGCCAGCAGCCCTCCGGGAGCATACGAGCAGTACTTC
>16|-|TRBV5-4|-|TRBJ2-7
CASSLAVAGSSYEQYF
TGTGCCAGCAGCTTGGCGGTGGCAGGTAGCTCCTACGAGCAGTACTTC
>13|-|TRBV20-1|many|TRBJ2-1
CSGADTTMNEQFF
TGCAGCGGAGCGGACACTACAATGAATGAGCAGTTCTTC
>12|-|TRBV28|many|TRBJ2-7
CASMGYGGGQYF
TGTGCCAGCATGGGGTATGGGGGAGGGCAGTACTTC
>14|-|TRBV20-1|many|TRBJ1-1
CSARRVDAREEAFF
TGCAGTGCTAGACGTGTAGACGCCCGGGAGGAAGCTTTCTTT
>16|TRBD2|TRBV29-1|many|TRBJ2-7
CSALPGGYGEGYEQYF
TGCAGCGCCCTGCCCGGAGGGTACGGGGAGGGTTACGAGCAGTACTTC
>13|-|TRBV10-2|few|TRBJ2-3
CASREGPTDTQYF
TGCGCCAGCAGAGAAGGCCCCACAGATACGCAGTATTTT
>14|-|TRBV7-8|many|TRBJ1-3
CASSLTAPGNTIYF
TGTGCCAGCAGCTTAACGGCCCCAGGAAACACCATATATTTT
>16|-|TRBV7-9|many|TRBJ2-7
CASAGGSSAASYEQYF
TGTGCCAGCGCAGGGGGGTCCTCCGCTGCCTCCTACGAGCAGTACTTC
>15|TRBD1|TRBV18|many|TRBJ1-5
CASSPDRRADQPQHF
TGTGCCAGCTCACCGGACAGGCGAGCCGATCAGCCCCAGCATTTT
>13|-|TRBV4-2|many|TRBJ1-6
CASSQVGAVPLHF
TGTGCCAGCAGCCAAGTAGGGGCAGTTCCCCTCCACTTT
>12|-|TRBV2|many|TRBJ2-7
CASRPGFYEQYF
TGTGCCAGCAGGCCAGGGTTCTACGAGCAGTACTTC
>14|-|TRBV27|few|TRBJ2-1
CASGRGGRDNEQFF
TGTGCCAGCGGAAGGGGAGGACGGGACAATGAGCAGTTCTTC
>16|-|TRBV20-1|many|TRBJ2-3
CSARDLGRMGTDTQYF
TGCAGTGCTAGAGATCTGGGGAGGATGGGCACAGATACGCAGTATTTT
>15|TRBD1|TRBV24-1|many|TRBJ2-7
CATSDPRTGAYEQYF
TGTGCCACCAGTGATCCCAGGACAGGAGCCTACGAGCAGTACTTC
>15|-|TRBV12-3/TRBV12-4|many|TRBJ2-3
CASSPPGRKGDTQYF
TGTGCCAGCAGTCCTCCGGGACGGAAAGGCGATACGCAGTATTTT
>16|-|TRBV12-3/TRBV12-4|many|TRBJ2-2
CASSARLVHNTGELFF
TGTGCCAGCAGTGCCCGACTAGTTCACAACACCGGGGAGCTGTTTTTT